This entry is about one T cell receptor beta chain. A history of autoimmune disease or systemic immunosuppression excluded patients. These data come from a study of OX40 agonist ivuxolimab in advanced cancers. Generated by immunoSEQ multiplex PCR, the TCRdb table keeps only in-frame clones and is missing some. The table shows about 86,000 clones, with 87% occurring only once. Germline CDR1 is MNHEY and CDR2 is SVGAGI. The ends lost 8 bases at V and 4 bases at J; junction bases unmatched: 7. This CDR3 is 13 amino acids long. The source is an adult with an advanced solid tumor such as melanoma, head and neck, liver or kidney cancer. V usage is TRBV6-5 and J usage is TRBJ2-5, with TRBD1 identical over 7 bases. The sequencing here drew on CD4+ or CD8+ T cells sorted from blood, taken in a trial of the OX40 agonist ivuxolimab. The CDR3 loop is CASSRNRGETQYF. In DNA, the CDR3 is TGTGCCAGCTCAAGAAACAGGGGAGAGACCCAGTACTTC.